A single sample gave rise to the 4 T cell receptor beta chains below, sequenced in a study of cytomegalovirus exposure and HLA in healthy donors. With 60 Vbeta and 13 Jbeta primers, the PCR was carried out. Profiling relied on immunoSEQ multiplex PCR, and the TCRdb table lists in-frame clones only, not all of them. Of 140,000 or so clones in the sample, over 60% were seen once. The material sequenced was PBMCs. These receptor sequences come from a man between 35 and 55 years old in good health and CMV-seronegative.

This clone was observed a single time. This rearrangement joins TRBV6-5 to TRBJ2-3; 9 bases are a match to TRBD2. This CDR3 has 16 amino acids. V lost 2 bases to trimming and J lost 0 bases; unmatched junction nucleotides: 3. Germline CDR1 and CDR2: MNHEY and SVGAGI. In DNA form, the CDR3 reads TGTGCCAGCAGTTACGAGCTAGCGGGAAGCACAGATACGCAGTATTTT. Encoded protein: CASSYELAGSTDTQYF.

Only a few counts were recorded for this clone. This chain joins TRBV14 and TRBJ2-7; tentative D call: TRBD2 (5 bases). This CDR3 is built from 15 residues. CDR1 SGHDN and CDR2 FVKESK come from the germline V gene. Trimming shortened V by 0 bases and J by 3 bases, and 12 bases separated the two germline ends. The CDR3 region has the DNA TGTGCCAGCAGCCAAGATCGGCCGGCGGGCTACGAGCAGTACTTC. Its protein product is CASSQDRPAGYEQYF. Based on the CDR3 plus reference TRBV14 and TRBJ2-7, the full variable domain is EAGVTQFPSHSVIEKGQTVTLRCDPISGHDNLYWYRRVMGKEIKFLLHFVKESKQDESGMPNNRFLAERTGGTYSTLKVQPAELEDSGVYFCASSQDRPAGYEQYFGPGTRLTVT.

The genes are TRBV7-9 and TRBJ2-7, with 10 bases fitting TRBD2. Trimming cost V 4 bases and J 3 bases; bases outside gene matches: 6. Germline CDR1 is SEHNR and CDR2 is FQNEAQ (reference sequence). This CDR3 spans 15 amino acids. This CDR3 is CASSWGGTSDYEQYF. In nucleotides, the CDR3 is TGTGCCAGCAGCTGGGGAGGGACTAGCGACTACGAGCAGTACTTC.

The chain carries TRBV6-6 and TRBJ2-7; D is unresolved. In germline, CDR1 is MNHNY, CDR2 SVGAGI (reference sequence). The CDR3 runs to 11 residues. Trimming stripped 6 bases from V and 4 bases from J, with 7 bases between. This CDR3 is CASSRGYEQYF. The CDR3, as DNA: TGTGCCAGCAGCCGCGGTTACGAGCAGTACTTC.